This is a list of T cell receptor beta chains from one sample in a study of OX40 agonist ivuxolimab in advanced cancers. The repertoire was sequenced with immunoSEQ multiplex PCR; TCRdb's copy has only in-frame clones and lacks some. The sample shows about 58,000 clones, 89% of them seen only once. Sequencing was performed on CD4+ or CD8+ T cells sorted from blood, taken in a trial of the OX40 agonist ivuxolimab. The receptors derive from an adult with an advanced solid tumor such as melanoma, head and neck, liver or kidney cancer. Both conserved end residues are part of each CDR3. The order of the fields is V gene, J gene, clone size, D gene, CDR3 protein, CDR3 DNA. The D gene is left open where the match is weak. The listing skips clone size in some rows; elsewhere it reads once, few, many or a size class.

V: TRBV5-1; J: TRBJ2-7; size: .; D: TRBD2; CDR3: CASSDPRTGGASYEQYF; DNA: TGCGCCAGCAGCGACCCCCGGACGGGAGGGGCGTCCTACGAGCAGTACTTC
V: TRBV29-1; J: TRBJ2-1; size: .; D: .; CDR3: CSVYGTYNEQFF; DNA: TGCAGCGTATATGGGACTTACAATGAGCAGTTCTTC
V: TRBV11-1; J: TRBJ2-1; size: once; D: .; CDR3: CASSLAGAVEYNEQFF; DNA: TGTGCCAGCAGCTTAGCAGGGGCAGTCGAATACAATGAGCAGTTCTTC
V: TRBV6-4; J: TRBJ2-3; size: .; D: TRBD2; CDR3: CASSDGDTSGVQYF; DNA: TGTGCCAGCAGTGACGGGGACACTAGCGGGGTGCAGTATTTT
V: TRBV5-4; J: TRBJ2-7; size: .; D: TRBD2; CDR3: CASSLYGGVYEQYF; DNA: TGTGCCAGCAGCTTGTACGGGGGGGTCTACGAGCAGTACTTC
V: TRBV27; J: TRBJ1-5; size: few; D: .; CDR3: CASSLDSNQPQHF; DNA: TGTGCCAGCAGTTTAGATAGCAATCAGCCCCAGCATTTT
V: TRBV19; J: TRBJ1-2; size: .; D: .; CDR3: CASSRTRRGTTANYGYTF; DNA: TGTGCCAGTAGTAGGACAAGGAGGGGCACGACAGCCAACTATGGCTACACCTTC
V: TRBV9; J: TRBJ2-2; size: .; D: .; CDR3: CASSGRGTGELFF; DNA: TGTGCCAGCAGCGGTAGAGGCACCGGGGAGCTGTTTTTT
V: TRBV7-9; J: TRBJ1-1; size: .; D: .; CDR3: CASSHQVGDAEAFF; DNA: TGTGCCAGCAGCCATCAGGTGGGAGATGCCGAAGCTTTCTTT
V: TRBV6-1; J: TRBJ2-1; size: medium-sized; D: .; CDR3: CASSEASGAYNEQFF; DNA: TGTGCCAGCAGTGAAGCTAGCGGAGCCTACAATGAGCAGTTCTTC
V: TRBV25-1; J: TRBJ1-2; size: .; D: .; CDR3: CASSGATRGNYGYTF; DNA: TGTGCCAGCAGTGGGGCGACCAGGGGTAACTATGGCTACACCTTC
V: TRBV7-2; J: TRBJ2-1; size: .; D: .; CDR3: CASSLVDYNEQFF; DNA: TGTGCCAGCAGCTTAGTAGATTACAATGAGCAGTTCTTC
V: TRBV2; J: TRBJ2-7; size: .; D: .; CDR3: CASSEWGLVAERYEQYF; DNA: TGTGCCAGCAGTGAATGGGGTTTGGTAGCGGAAAGATACGAGCAGTACTTC
V: TRBV27; J: TRBJ2-2; size: .; D: .; CDR3: CASRPAGLNTGELFF; DNA: TGTGCCAGCAGGCCAGCGGGTCTGAACACCGGGGAGCTGTTTTTT
V: TRBV7-3; J: TRBJ1-1; size: .; D: .; CDR3: CASSSDRNTEAFF; DNA: TGTGCCAGCAGCTCCGACCGGAACACTGAAGCTTTCTTT
V: TRBV29-1; J: TRBJ1-1; size: .; D: .; CDR3: CSVSLAQAFF; DNA: TGCAGCGTTAGCTTGGCACAAGCTTTCTTT
V: TRBV9; J: TRBJ2-3; size: .; D: .; CDR3: CASSPRGPTTDTQYF; DNA: TGTGCCAGCAGCCCGAGGGGACCGACCACAGATACGCAGTATTTT
V: TRBV6-5; J: TRBJ2-5; size: .; D: TRBD2; CDR3: CASSPGLGSETQYF; DNA: TGTGCCAGCAGTCCGGGACTAGGGAGTGAGACCCAGTACTTC
V: TRBV6-5; J: TRBJ2-7; size: .; D: .; CDR3: CASSLWNKGLREQYF; DNA: TGTGCCAGCAGTCTTTGGAACAAGGGCCTTCGGGAGCAGTACTTC
V: TRBV30; J: TRBJ2-1; size: .; D: .; CDR3: CAWSGLSYNEQFF; DNA: TGTGCCTGGAGCGGACTTTCCTACAATGAGCAGTTCTTC
V: TRBV10-2; J: TRBJ1-1; size: .; D: .; CDR3: CASSEGLGYTEAFF; DNA: TGCGCCAGCAGTGAGGGGTTAGGGTACACTGAAGCTTTCTTT
V: TRBV7-9; J: TRBJ2-1; size: .; D: TRBD2; CDR3: CASSSTSGRLNEQFF; DNA: TGTGCCAGCAGCTCGACTAGCGGGAGGTTGAATGAGCAGTTCTTC
V: TRBV11-2; J: TRBJ2-6; size: .; D: .; CDR3: CASSSGPYSGANVLTF; DNA: TGTGCCAGCAGCTCGGGCCCCTACTCTGGGGCCAACGTCCTGACTTTC
V: TRBV25-1; J: TRBJ1-1; size: .; D: .; CDR3: CASSPTGPGVTEAFF; DNA: TGTGCCAGCAGTCCCACAGGGCCCGGGGTCACTGAAGCTTTCTTT
V: TRBV5-1; J: TRBJ2-7; size: .; D: .; CDR3: CASSFSDSYEQYF; DNA: TGCGCCAGCAGCTTTTCTGACTCCTACGAGCAGTACTTC
V: TRBV4-3; J: TRBJ2-2; size: .; D: TRBD2; CDR3: CASSHRVGGDGELFF; DNA: TGCGCCAGCAGCCACAGAGTCGGGGGGGACGGGGAGCTGTTTTTT
V: TRBV7-9; J: TRBJ2-5; size: .; D: .; CDR3: CASTSPGWRAQETQYF; DNA: TGTGCCAGCACCTCGCCTGGTTGGAGGGCGCAAGAGACCCAGTACTTC
V: TRBV7-2; J: TRBJ2-3; size: .; D: .; CDR3: CASSPPPDTQYF; DNA: TGTGCCAGCAGCCCCCCCCCAGATACGCAGTATTTT
V: TRBV4-2; J: TRBJ2-3; size: .; D: .; CDR3: CASSLISPDTQYF; DNA: TGTGCCAGCAGCCTTATCAGTCCAGATACGCAGTATTTT
V: TRBV5-1; J: TRBJ2-3; size: .; D: .; CDR3: CASRVGESGTDTQYF; DNA: TGCGCCAGCAGGGTAGGGGAGAGTGGCACAGATACGCAGTATTTT
V: TRBV27; J: TRBJ1-2; size: .; D: .; CDR3: CASSLSRQFYGYTF; DNA: TGTGCCAGCAGCTTATCGAGGCAGTTCTATGGCTACACCTTC
V: TRBV11-2; J: TRBJ1-3; size: once; D: .; CDR3: CASSLSRVAGNTIYF; DNA: TGTGCCAGCAGCTTATCCAGGGTCGCTGGAAACACCATATATTTT
V: TRBV7-9; J: TRBJ1-1; size: .; D: .; CDR3: CASSLGSGEAFF; DNA: TGTGCCAGCAGCTTAGGATCGGGAGAAGCTTTCTTT
V: TRBV6-4; J: TRBJ2-2; size: .; D: .; CDR3: CASSDRYTGELFF; DNA: TGTGCCAGCAGTGACAGGTACACCGGGGAGCTGTTTTTT
V: TRBV6-1; J: TRBJ1-1; size: .; D: .; CDR3: CATREGKAFF; DNA: TGTGCCACTCGCGAGGGTAAAGCTTTCTTT
V: TRBV7-9; J: TRBJ2-1; size: .; D: TRBD2; CDR3: CASRGLAGGSHEQFF; DNA: TGTGCCAGCAGGGGACTAGCGGGAGGCTCCCATGAGCAGTTCTTC
V: TRBV2; J: TRBJ2-1; size: .; D: TRBD2; CDR3: CASSPTLAGKGNEQFF; DNA: TGTGCCAGCAGTCCCACTCTAGCGGGTAAGGGGAATGAGCAGTTCTTC
V: TRBV4-2; J: TRBJ2-5; size: .; D: .; CDR3: CASSQALDPPQTQYF; DNA: TGTGCCAGCAGCCAAGCCCTGGACCCCCCACAGACCCAGTACTTC
V: TRBV27; J: TRBJ1-1; size: .; D: .; CDR3: CASSLRGSPEAFF; DNA: TGTGCCAGCAGTTTGCGAGGGAGCCCTGAAGCTTTCTTT
V: TRBV5-6; J: TRBJ1-1; size: .; D: TRBD1; CDR3: CASSLGTGEAFF; DNA: TGTGCCAGCAGCTTGGGGACAGGGGAAGCTTTCTTT
V: TRBV27; J: TRBJ2-1; size: .; D: .; CDR3: CASSPAGPAYNEQFF; DNA: TGTGCCAGCAGTCCCGCGGGGCCCGCATACAATGAGCAGTTCTTC
V: TRBV2; J: TRBJ2-3; size: .; D: TRBD2; CDR3: CASSLGLAGDTDTQYF; DNA: TGTGCCAGCTCCCTGGGACTAGCGGGGGACACAGATACGCAGTATTTT
V: TRBV5-6; J: TRBJ1-6; size: .; D: .; CDR3: CASSLGTAHSF; DNA: TGTGCCAGCAGCTTGGGGACGGCTCATAGCTTT
V: TRBV6-5; J: TRBJ2-7; size: .; D: TRBD1; CDR3: CASSPLTGVYEQYF; DNA: TGTGCCAGCAGTCCCTTGACAGGGGTGTACGAGCAGTACTTC
V: TRBV6-8; J: TRBJ2-7; size: .; D: .; CDR3: CARGVPSWKTYEQYF; DNA: TGTGCCAGAGGGGTCCCTAGCTGGAAAACCTACGAGCAGTACTTC
V: TRBV19; J: TRBJ2-7; size: .; D: TRBD2; CDR3: CASSISGSSYEQYF; DNA: TGTGCCAGCAGTATCAGCGGGAGCTCCTACGAGCAGTACTTC
V: TRBV7-5; J: TRBJ2-2; size: once; D: .; CDR3: CARPQPGASLANTGELFF; DNA: TGTGCCAGACCTCAACCCGGAGCTAGCCTTGCAAACACCGGGGAGCTGTTTTTT
V: TRBV19; J: TRBJ1-5; size: .; D: TRBD1; CDR3: CASSLDRGLIQPQHF; DNA: TGTGCCAGTAGTTTGGACAGGGGGCTTATTCAGCCCCAGCATTTT
V: TRBV6-1; J: TRBJ1-1; size: .; D: .; CDR3: CASIKDGQLNTEAFF; DNA: TGTGCCAGCATTAAAGATGGGCAGTTGAACACTGAAGCTTTCTTT
V: TRBV10-3; J: TRBJ1-5; size: .; D: TRBD1; CDR3: CAISESGQGNQPQHF; DNA: TGTGCCATCAGTGAGTCTGGACAGGGGAATCAGCCCCAGCATTTT
V: TRBV6-1; J: TRBJ2-5; size: .; D: TRBD1; CDR3: CASSGPGQGAWETQYF; DNA: TGTGCCAGCAGTGGCCCGGGACAGGGGGCTTGGGAGACCCAGTACTTC
V: TRBV13; J: TRBJ1-5; size: .; D: .; CDR3: CASSLQSQPQHF; DNA: TGTGCCAGCAGCCTTCAAAGTCAGCCCCAGCATTTT
V: TRBV4-1; J: TRBJ1-2; size: .; D: .; CDR3: CASGRSDGYTF; DNA: TGCGCCAGCGGGAGGAGTGATGGCTACACCTTC
V: TRBV7-9; J: TRBJ2-1; size: .; D: .; CDR3: CASSSQTTYNEQFF; DNA: TGTGCCAGCAGTTCCCAGACTACCTACAATGAGCAGTTCTTC